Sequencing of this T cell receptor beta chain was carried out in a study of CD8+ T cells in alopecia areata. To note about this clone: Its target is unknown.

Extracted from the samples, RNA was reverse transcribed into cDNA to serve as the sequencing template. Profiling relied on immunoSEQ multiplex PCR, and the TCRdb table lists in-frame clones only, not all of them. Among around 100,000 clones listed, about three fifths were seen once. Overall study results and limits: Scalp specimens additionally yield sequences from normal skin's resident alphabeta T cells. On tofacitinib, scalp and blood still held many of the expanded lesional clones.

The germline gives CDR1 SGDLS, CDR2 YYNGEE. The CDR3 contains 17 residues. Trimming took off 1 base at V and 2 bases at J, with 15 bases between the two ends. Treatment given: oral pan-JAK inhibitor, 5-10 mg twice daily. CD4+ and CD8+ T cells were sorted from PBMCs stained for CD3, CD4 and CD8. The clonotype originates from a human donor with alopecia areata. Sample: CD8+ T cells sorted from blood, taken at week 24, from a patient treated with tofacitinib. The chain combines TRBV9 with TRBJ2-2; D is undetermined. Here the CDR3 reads CASSVSLLQLNTGELFF. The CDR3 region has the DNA TGTGCCAGCAGCGTAAGCCTTTTACAGCTTAACACCGGGGAGCTGTTTTTT.